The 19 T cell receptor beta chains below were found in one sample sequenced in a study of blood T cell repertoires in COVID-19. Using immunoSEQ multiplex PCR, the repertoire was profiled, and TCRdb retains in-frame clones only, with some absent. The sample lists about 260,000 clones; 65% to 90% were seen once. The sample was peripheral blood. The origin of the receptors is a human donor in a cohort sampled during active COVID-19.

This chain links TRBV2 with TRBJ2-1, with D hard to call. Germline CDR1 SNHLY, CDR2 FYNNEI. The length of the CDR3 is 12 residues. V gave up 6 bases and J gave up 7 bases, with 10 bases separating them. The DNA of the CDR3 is TGTGCCAGCAGAGCTCTAGGAAATGAGCAGTTCTTC. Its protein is CASRALGNEQFF.

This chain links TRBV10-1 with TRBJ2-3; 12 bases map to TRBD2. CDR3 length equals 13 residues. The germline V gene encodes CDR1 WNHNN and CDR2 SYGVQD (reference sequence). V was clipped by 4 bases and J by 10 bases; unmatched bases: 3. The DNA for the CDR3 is TGCGCCAGCAGTGGACTAGCGGGAGCCCCGCAGTATTTT. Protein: CASSGLAGAPQYF.

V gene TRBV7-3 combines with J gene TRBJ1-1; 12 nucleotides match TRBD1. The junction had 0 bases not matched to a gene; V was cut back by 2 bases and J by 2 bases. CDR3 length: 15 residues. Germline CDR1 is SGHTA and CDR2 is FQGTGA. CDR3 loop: CASSLGTGGNTEAFF. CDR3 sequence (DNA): TGTGCCAGCAGCTTAGGGACAGGGGGCAACACTGAAGCTTTCTTT.

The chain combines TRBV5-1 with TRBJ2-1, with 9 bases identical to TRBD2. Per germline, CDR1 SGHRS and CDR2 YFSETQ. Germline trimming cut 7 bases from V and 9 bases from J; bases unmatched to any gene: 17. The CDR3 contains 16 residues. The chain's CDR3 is CASFPVGLAGLSEQFF. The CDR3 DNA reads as TGCGCCAGCTTCCCCGTGGGGCTAGCGGGGTTAAGTGAGCAGTTCTTC. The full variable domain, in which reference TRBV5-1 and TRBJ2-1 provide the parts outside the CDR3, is KAGVTQTPRYLIKTRGQQVTLSCSPISGHRSVSWYQQTPGQGLQFLFEYFSETQRNKGNFPGRFSGRQFSNSRSEMNVSTLELGDSALYLCASFPVGLAGLSEQFFGPGTRLTVL.

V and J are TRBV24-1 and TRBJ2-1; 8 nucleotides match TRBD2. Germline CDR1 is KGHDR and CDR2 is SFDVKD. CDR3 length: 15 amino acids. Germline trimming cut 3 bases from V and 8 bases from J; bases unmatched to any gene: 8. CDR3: CATSDEAGAGYEQFF. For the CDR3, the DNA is TGTGCCACCAGTGATGAAGCGGGAGCGGGCTATGAGCAGTTCTTC.

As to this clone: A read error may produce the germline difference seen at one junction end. The CDR3 reads CASSSGPSTDF. As DNA, the CDR3 is TGTGCCAGCAGCTCAGGGCCCAGTACGGACTTC. The V gene is TRBV7-9, the J gene TRBJ2-5; D is perhaps TRBD1 (5 bases). Looked up from germline, CDR1 is SEHNR and CDR2 is FQNEAQ (reference sequence). This CDR3 spans 11 amino acids.

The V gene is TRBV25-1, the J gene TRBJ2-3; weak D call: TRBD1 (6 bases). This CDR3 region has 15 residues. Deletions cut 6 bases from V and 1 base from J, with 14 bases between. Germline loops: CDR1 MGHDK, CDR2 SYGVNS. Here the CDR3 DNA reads TGTGCCAGCAGCACCGACAGGAGAGGCACAGATACGCAGTATTTT. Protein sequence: CASSTDRRGTDTQYF. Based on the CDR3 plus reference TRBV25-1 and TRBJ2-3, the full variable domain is EADIYQTPRYLVIGTGKKITLECSQTMGHDKMYWYQQDPGMELHLIHYSYGVNSTEKGDLSSESTVSRIRTEHFPLTLESARPSHTSQYLCASSTDRRGTDTQYFGPGTRLTVL.

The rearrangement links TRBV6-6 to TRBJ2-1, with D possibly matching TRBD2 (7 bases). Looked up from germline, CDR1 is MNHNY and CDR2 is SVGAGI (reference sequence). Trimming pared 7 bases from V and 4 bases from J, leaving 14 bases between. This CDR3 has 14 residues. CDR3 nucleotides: TGTGCCAGCACCGGAGGGGGAGGGTACAATGAGCAGTTCTTC. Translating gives CASTGGGGYNEQFF.

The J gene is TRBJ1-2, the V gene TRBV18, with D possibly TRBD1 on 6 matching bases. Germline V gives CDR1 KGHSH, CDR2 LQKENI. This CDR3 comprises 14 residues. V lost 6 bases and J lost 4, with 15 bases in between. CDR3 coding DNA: TGTGCCAGCTCCCGACCCGGACAGTTCTATGGCTACACCTTC. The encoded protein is CASSRPGQFYGYTF.

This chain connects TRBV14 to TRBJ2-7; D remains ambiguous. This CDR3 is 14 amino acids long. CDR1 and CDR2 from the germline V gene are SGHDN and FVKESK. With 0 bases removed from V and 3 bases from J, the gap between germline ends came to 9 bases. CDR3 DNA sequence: TGTGCCAGCAGCCAAGATTATGGGCTCTACGAGCAGTACTTC. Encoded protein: CASSQDYGLYEQYF.

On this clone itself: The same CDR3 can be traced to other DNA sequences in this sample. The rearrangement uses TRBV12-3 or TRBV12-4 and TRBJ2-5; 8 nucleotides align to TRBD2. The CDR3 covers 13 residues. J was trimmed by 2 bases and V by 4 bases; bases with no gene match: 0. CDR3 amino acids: CASSSGGQETQYF. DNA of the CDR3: TGTGCCAGCAGTTCGGGAGGGCAAGAGACCCAGTACTTC.

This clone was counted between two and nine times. In DNA form, the CDR3 reads TGTGCCAGCAGCCAAGACGGACACAGCAATCAGCCCCAGCATTTT. It codes for CASSQDGHSNQPQHF. The rearrangement uses TRBV3-1 (or the pseudogene TRBV3-2) and TRBJ1-5; tentatively, D is TRBD1 (5 bases). The V and J ends lost 0 bases and 1 base respectively, with 7 bases between them. This CDR3 has 15 amino acids. Germline CDR1 LGHDT, CDR2 YNNKEL (reference sequence).

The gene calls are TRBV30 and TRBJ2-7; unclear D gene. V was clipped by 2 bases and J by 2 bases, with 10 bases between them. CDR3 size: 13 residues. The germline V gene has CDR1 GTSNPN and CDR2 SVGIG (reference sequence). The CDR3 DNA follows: TGTGCCTGGAGTCTGGGCCGACCCTACGAGCAGTACTTC. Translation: CAWSLGRPYEQYF.

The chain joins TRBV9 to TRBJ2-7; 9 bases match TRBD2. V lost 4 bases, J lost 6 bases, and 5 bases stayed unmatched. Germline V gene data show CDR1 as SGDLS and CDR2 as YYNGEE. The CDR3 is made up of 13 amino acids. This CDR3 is CASSRAGGAEQYF. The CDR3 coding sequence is TGTGCCAGCAGCAGGGCGGGAGGGGCCGAGCAGTACTTC. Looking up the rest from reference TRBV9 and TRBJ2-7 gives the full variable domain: DSGVTQTPKHLITATGQRVTLRCSPRSGDLSVYWYQQSLDQGLQFLIQYYNGEERAKGNILERFSAQQFPDLHSELNLSSLELGDSALYFCASSRAGGAEQYFGPGTRLTVT.

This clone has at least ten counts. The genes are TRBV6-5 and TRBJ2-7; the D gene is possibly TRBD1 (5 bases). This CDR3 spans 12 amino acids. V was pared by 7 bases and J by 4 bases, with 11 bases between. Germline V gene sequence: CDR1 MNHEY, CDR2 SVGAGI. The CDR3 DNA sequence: TGTGCCAGCATCAAGGGGCTATACGAGCAGTACTTC. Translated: CASIKGLYEQYF.

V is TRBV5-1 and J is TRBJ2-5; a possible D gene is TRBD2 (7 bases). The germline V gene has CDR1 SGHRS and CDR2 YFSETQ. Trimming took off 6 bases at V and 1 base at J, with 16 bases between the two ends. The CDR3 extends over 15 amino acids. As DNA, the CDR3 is TGCGCCAGCAAAAGGGGGGGCCCGGTCCAAGAGACCCAGTACTTC. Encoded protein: CASKRGGPVQETQYF.

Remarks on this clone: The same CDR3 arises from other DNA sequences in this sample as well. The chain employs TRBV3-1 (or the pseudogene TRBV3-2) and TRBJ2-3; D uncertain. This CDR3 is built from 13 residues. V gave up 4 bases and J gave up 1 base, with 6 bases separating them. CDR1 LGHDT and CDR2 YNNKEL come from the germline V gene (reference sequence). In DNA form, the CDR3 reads TGTGCCAGCAGCCCTCCGGGCACAGATACGCAGTATTTT. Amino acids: CASSPPGTDTQYF.

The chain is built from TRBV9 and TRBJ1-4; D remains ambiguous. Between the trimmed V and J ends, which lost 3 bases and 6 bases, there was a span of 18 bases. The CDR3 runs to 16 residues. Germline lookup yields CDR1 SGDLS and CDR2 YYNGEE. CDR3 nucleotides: TGTGCCAGCAGCGCCCATGAGACCCAGAGGGATGAAAAACTGTTTTTT. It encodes CASSAHETQRDEKLFF.

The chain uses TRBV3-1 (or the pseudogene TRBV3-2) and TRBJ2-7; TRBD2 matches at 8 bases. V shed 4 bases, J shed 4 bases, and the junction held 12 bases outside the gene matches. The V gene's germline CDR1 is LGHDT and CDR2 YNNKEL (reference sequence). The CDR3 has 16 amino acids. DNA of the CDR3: TGTGCCAGCAGCCCCAAGGGTGAGCGGGAGCCGTACGAGCAGTACTTC. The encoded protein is CASSPKGEREPYEQYF.